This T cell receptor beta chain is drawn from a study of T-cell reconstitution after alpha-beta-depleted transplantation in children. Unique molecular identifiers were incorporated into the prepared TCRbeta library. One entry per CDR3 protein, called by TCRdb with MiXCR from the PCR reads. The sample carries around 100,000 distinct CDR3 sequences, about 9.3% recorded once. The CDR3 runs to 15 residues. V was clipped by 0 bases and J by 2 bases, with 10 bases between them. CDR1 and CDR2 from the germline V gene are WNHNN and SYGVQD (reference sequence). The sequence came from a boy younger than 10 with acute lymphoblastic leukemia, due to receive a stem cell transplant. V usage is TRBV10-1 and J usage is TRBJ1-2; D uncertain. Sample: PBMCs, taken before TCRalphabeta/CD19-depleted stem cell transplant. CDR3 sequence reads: CASSESIRGNYGYTF. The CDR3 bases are TGCGCCAGCAGTGAGTCGATACGAGGGAACTATGGCTACACCTTC.